This TCR beta chain was identified in a study of T cells expressing NK-cell markers. CDR1 MGHDK and CDR2 SYGVNS come from the germline V gene. The CDR3 covers 13 residues. One entry per CDR3 protein, without DNA, is what TCRdb gives after re-calling the 5' RACE reads. Found here are 440,000 or so distinct CDR3 sequences; the top ten clones hold approximately 7%. Specimen: blood T cells: a sorted CD56 or NKG2C T cell subset, CD4+ or CD8+ T cells, or bulk PBMC T cells (not recorded which). The chain joins TRBV25-1 to TRBJ1-4. The sequence derives from a woman aged 18 to 75 in good health. The CDR3 reads CASSEYGVEKLFF. Variable domain in full (rest from reference TRBV25-1 and TRBJ1-4): EADIYQTPRYLVIGTGKKITLECSQTMGHDKMYWYQQDPGMELHLIHYSYGVNSTEKGDLSSESTVSRIRTEHFPLTLESARPSHTSQYLCASSEYGVEKLFFGSGTQLSVL.